These 11 T cell receptor beta chains were all obtained from the same sample, sequenced in a study of CD8 T cells in ankylosing spondylitis. Using its own MiXCR run on the 5' RACE reads, TCRdb lists one record per CDR3 protein. The sample lists roughly 130,000 distinct CDR3 sequences, roughly an eighth seen once, with almost 3% in the top ten. The sequencing input was blood, either unsorted or a sorted T cell fraction (not recorded which). The receptor source for this set is a female donor with ankylosing spondylitis or in good health (not recorded which).

Remarks on this clonotype: A much larger clone differs by one base, so this may be a read error. The rearrangement links TRBV5-1 to TRBJ1-2, with D possibly being TRBD1 (5 bases). The CDR3 extends over 14 amino acids. Between the trimmed V and J ends, which lost 0 bases and 9 bases, there was a span of 15 bases. Germline V gene data show CDR1 as SGHRS and CDR2 as YFSETQ. This chain's CDR3 is CASSLEPGAYRYTF. CDR3 sequence (DNA): TGCGCCAGCAGCTTGGAACCTGGGGCTTATCGCTACACCTTC.

This chain joins TRBV7-8 and TRBJ2-7; D is ambiguous. Per the germline V gene, CDR1 is SGHVS and CDR2 is FQNEAQ. The CDR3 covers 12 residues. Trimming removed 2 bases at V and 6 bases at J, with 8 bases between. As DNA, the CDR3 is TGTGCCAGCAGCTTATTCCCCACCGAGCAGTACTTC. Amino acids: CASSLFPTEQYF.

This clonotype turned up a few times. V usage is TRBV12-3 or TRBV12-4 and J usage is TRBJ1-3, with TRBD1 as a possible D gene (5 bases). V was pared by 5 bases and J by 3 bases, with 11 bases between. This CDR3 region has 14 residues. The CDR3 spells CASSPGGYGNTIYF. The CDR3 region has the DNA TGTGCCAGCAGTCCGGGGGGTTATGGAAACACCATATATTTT.

This chain connects TRBV25-1 to TRBJ2-2, with D possibly matching TRBD2 (5 bases). The germline gives CDR1 MGHDK, CDR2 SYGVNS. Between the trimmed V and J ends, which lost 4 bases and 3 bases, there was a span of 9 bases. There are 14 residues in the CDR3. In DNA form, the CDR3 reads TGTGCCAGCAGTGCTGAGGGCGACACCGGGGAGCTGTTTTTT. Translated: CASSAEGDTGELFF.

In its sample, this clonotype was seen many times. The V call is TRBV10-2, the J call TRBJ2-7; no reliable D call. V was cut by 7 bases and J by 2 bases, with 12 bases left in between. Per germline, CDR1 WSHSY and CDR2 SAAADI. The CDR3 extends over 13 amino acids. The DNA of the CDR3 is TGCGCCAGCACCGAAAGGAGTCCCTACGAGCAGTACTTC. Its protein is CASTERSPYEQYF.

This clonotype was picked up many times. The chain has TRBV7-3 and TRBJ2-1, with a tentative D call TRBD1 (6 bases). V lost 1 base, J lost 6 bases, and 19 bases lay in between. The CDR3 contains 17 residues. Germline lookup yields CDR1 SGHTA and CDR2 FQGTGA. DNA of the CDR3: TGTGCCAGCAGCTTAATGGGCGTGGGGACAAGGCGCAATGAGCAGTTCTTC. Protein: CASSLMGVGTRRNEQFF.

This clonotype has a count of ten or more. The chain links TRBV7-2 to TRBJ1-5; unclear D gene. From germline, CDR1 is SGHTA and CDR2 FQGNSA. The V end lost 3 bases, the J end lost 9 bases, and 9 bases lay between the germline ends. The CDR3 totals 12 residues. CDR3 region: CASSFDLGPQHF. CDR3 in DNA: TGTGCCAGCAGCTTCGACCTGGGGCCCCAGCATTTT.

The chain is built from TRBV5-1 and TRBJ1-2; 8 bases agree with TRBD1. The CDR3 is 15 residues long. In germline, CDR1 is SGHRS, CDR2 YFSETQ. V lost 4 bases, J lost 3 bases, and 8 bases stayed unmatched. This chain's CDR3 is CASSSNPGQDYGYTF. The CDR3 DNA follows: TGCGCCAGCAGCAGTAATCCGGGACAGGACTATGGCTACACCTTC.

This clonotype was found many times. The chain employs TRBV3-1 and TRBJ1-3; weak D call: TRBD1 (6 bases). The germline gives CDR1 LGHDT, CDR2 YNNKEL (reference sequence). V was trimmed by 5 bases and J by 10 bases, leaving 15 bases between them. The length of the CDR3 is 13 residues. The DNA of the CDR3 is TGTGCCAGCAGCTACCTGGACAGAGGGACCATATATTTT. Residues: CASSYLDRGTIYF.

Only a few counts were recorded for this clonotype. The chain links TRBV5-1 to TRBJ1-4, with D unclear. The CDR3 runs 16 residues. Germline CDR1 reads SGHRS; CDR2 reads YFSETQ. Trimming took 0 bases from V and 0 from J, leaving 9 bases between them. The CDR3 loop reads CASSLDAGATNEKLFF. DNA for the CDR3: TGCGCCAGCAGCTTGGACGCCGGAGCAACTAATGAAAAACTGTTTTTT.

This sequence joins TRBV20-1 and TRBJ2-3; no clear D gene. CDR1 DFQATT and CDR2 SNEGSKA come from the germline V gene (reference sequence). The CDR3 runs to 12 residues. V lost 2 bases to trimming and J lost 6 bases, with 9 bases between them. CDR3 DNA: TGCAGTGCTAGAAAGGGTGGGGATACGCAGTATTTT. Protein: CSARKGGDTQYF.